Listed below are T cell receptor beta chains from one sample, sequenced in a study of T cells in Graves' hyperthyroidism and ophthalmopathy. TCRdb re-analysed the multiplex PCR reads in MiXCR, keeping a single row per CDR3 protein. The data contain fewer than 700,000 distinct CDR3 sequences, roughly a sixth of them seen just once; the ten biggest clones take up 17%. Sequenced: blood. The receptors shown here come from a woman between 18 and 30 years old with Graves' ophthalmopathy. Both conserved end residues are part of each CDR3. A D gene is named only where the DNA matches it firmly. Clone size, where shown, is once, few, many, or a class for clones that have expanded.

TRBV12-3/TRBV12-4	TRBJ2-4	many	TRBD2	TGTGCCAGCAGGACCGGGACTAGCGGGAAAACCAAAAACATTCAGTACTTC	CASRTGTSGKTKNIQYF
TRBV9	TRBJ1-2	NA	NA	TGTGCCAGCAGTGTGGAGGTAAACTATGGCTCCACCTTC	CASSVEVNYGSTF
TRBV30	TRBJ2-2	many	TRBD1	TGTGCCTGGGCGACAGGGCAAGGCACCGGGGAGCTGTTTTTT	CAWATGQGTGELFF
TRBV5-4	TRBJ2-1	NA	NA	TGTGCCAGCAGCTGGCGGTCAGGTCCGGGTAATGAGCAGTTCTTC	CASSWRSGPGNEQFF
TRBV7-3	TRBJ2-1	many	NA	TGTGCCAGCAGCTTAGGTCTAGCCCCCAATGAGCAGTTCTTC	CASSLGLAPNEQFF
TRBV5-6	TRBJ2-7	many	TRBD1	TGTGCCAGCAGCTTGGGACAGGGGAGTGGCGCGCAGTACTTC	CASSLGQGSGAQYF
TRBV7-2	TRBJ2-1	once	TRBD2	TGTGCCAGCAGCCATTCTGGGCTAGCGGGAGTGGGGAATGAGCAGTTCTTC	CASSHSGLAGVGNEQFF
TRBV28	TRBJ2-1	NA	TRBD2	TGTGCCAGCAGTTTAATGGCGGGAGAGAGTTCCGACAATGAGCAGTTCTTC	CASSLMAGESSDNEQFF
TRBV4-1	TRBJ1-2	NA	NA	TGCGCCAGCAGCCAAGGGGGGTCTGTTTATGGCTACACCTTC	CASSQGGSVYGYTF
TRBV7-9	TRBJ1-1	many	TRBD1	TGTGCCAGCAGCCTTAATGAGGGGGCCGGCACTGAAGCTTTCTTT	CASSLNEGAGTEAFF
TRBV6-1	TRBJ1-1	many	TRBD1	TGTGCCAGCAGGTCCAGGGGGCGCTTAAGTGGTGAAGCTTTCTTT	CASRSRGRLSGEAFF
TRBV20-1	TRBJ2-3	NA	NA	TGCAGTGCGTCGGGACTGACTAGCACAGATACGCAGTATTTT	CSASGLTSTDTQYF
TRBV28	TRBJ2-7	many	NA	TGTGCCAGCAGTTTCGGACAGTACTACGAGCAGTACTTC	CASSFGQYYEQYF
TRBV9	TRBJ2-7	NA	TRBD1	TGTGCCAGCAGCGTAGATGACAGGGGTTCTTCCTACGAGCAGTACTTC	CASSVDDRGSSYEQYF
TRBV29-1	TRBJ1-1	few	NA	TGCAGCGCCGCGACCCAGTTGAACACTGAAGCTTTCTTT	CSAATQLNTEAFF
TRBV7-6	TRBJ1-4	few	NA	TGTGCCAGCAGCCAAATGGACCGCGGAAAACTGTTTTTT	CASSQMDRGKLFF
TRBV10-3	TRBJ1-2	NA	TRBD1	TGTGCCATCAGTGTGGACAGGTCAGGCGGCTACACCTTC	CAISVDRSGGYTF
TRBV28	TRBJ1-1	many	TRBD1	TGTGCCAGCAGACCCGGACAGGGGGGAAACACTGAAGCTTTCTTT	CASRPGQGGNTEAFF
TRBV12-3/TRBV12-4	TRBJ1-5	many	TRBD1	TGTGCCAGCAGTTTTGGGACAGGGGGCAATCAGCCCCAGCATTTT	CASSFGTGGNQPQHF
TRBV24-1	TRBJ1-6	NA	NA	TGTGCCACCAGCTCGACAGCTAATTCACCCCTCCACTTT	CATSSTANSPLHF
TRBV30	TRBJ2-2	many	TRBD1	TGTGCCTTTCGCGGCAGGGGGCTAGGGGAGCTGTTTTTT	CAFRGRGLGELFF
TRBV7-2	TRBJ2-1	many	TRBD1	TGTGCCAGCAGCCCGGGACAGGGATACAATGAGCAGTTCTTC	CASSPGQGYNEQFF